The text below deals with one T cell receptor beta chain. Its specificity is unknown. The libraries were made with immunoSEQ v3.0 at survey level. Using immunoSEQ multiplex PCR, the repertoire was profiled, and TCRdb retains in-frame clones only, with some absent. The table shows roughly 14,000 clones, with roughly 82% occurring only once. This CDR3 comprises 14 residues. Deletions cut 4 bases from V and 3 bases from J, with 14 bases between. Germline V CDR1 and CDR2: SGHDT, YYEEEE. This sample was taken from a study of long-term antiretroviral therapy in people with HIV. Study results and limitations: Versus controls, repertoires in people with HIV had narrower CDR3 length ranges.

This receptor was obtained from a man in his thirties or forties with HIV. Sequences were derived from unsorted PBMCs, sampled 0.4 years after starting antiretroviral therapy. The chain couples TRBV5-6 to TRBJ2-7; a possible D gene is TRBD1 (6 bases). The CDR3 DNA reads as TGTGCCAGCAGCCCAGGGACAAACCACTACGAGCAGTACTTC. It is translated as CASSPGTNHYEQYF.